This TCR beta chain is drawn from a study of OX40 agonist ivuxolimab in advanced cancers. General notes on the study: Ivuxolimab was a fully human IgG2 agonistic monoclonal antibody targeting the costimulatory receptor OX40 (CD134). Intravenous ivuxolimab was administered to patients every 2 weeks at six dose levels: 0.01, 0.1, 0.3, 1.5, 3 and 10 mg/kg. Of the approximately 50 dose-escalation patients, hepatocellular carcinoma was present in 19, melanoma in around 15, renal cell carcinoma in 9 and head and neck cancer in 9. A male proportion of roughly 85% and a mean age of around 60 years, ranging from 23 to 79, were recorded for the dose-escalation cohort. Prior anti-PD-1, anti-PD-L1 or anti-CTLA-4 therapy was permitted, and about 40% of dose-escalation patients had received checkpoint inhibitors. Partial responses occurred in three dose-escalation patients: two with cutaneous melanoma and one with hepatocellular carcinoma. Peripheral TCRbeta sequencing was intended to test whether TCR sequence diversity was altered and clonal T-cell expansion was caused by ivuxolimab. The paper covers the monotherapy dose-escalation part of the phase I ivuxolimab trial, which included N ≈ 52 patients.

General study outcomes and caveats: At doses from 0.1 to 3.0 mg/kg, clonal expansion was seen in both CD4+ and CD8+ blood T cells between baseline and week 6. Which antigens the clonally expanded peripheral T cells were specific for was not determined. In the 0.1-3.0 mg/kg groups, partial responders had among the lowest normalized peripheral clonal expansion, particularly in CD8+ T cells. Low levels of normalized T-cell clonal expansion were also seen in some patients who did not respond. After ivuxolimab, expanded clones were on average more numerous among CD8+ T cells than among CD4+ T cells.

Patients with autoimmune disease history or receiving systemic immunosuppression were excluded from the trial. Peripheral blood for TCR sequencing was drawn from every dose cohort at baseline, at cycle 4 day 1 and at cycle 7 day 1. The samples were taken from a phase I, first-in-human, multicenter, open-label dose-escalation trial of ivuxolimab. The trial enrolled adults with locally advanced or metastatic head and neck squamous cell, hepatocellular, melanoma or renal cell carcinoma. Before TCR sequencing, CD4+ T cells and CD8+ T cells from peripheral blood were sorted into separate populations. Trimmed from V: 6 bases; trimmed from J: 9 bases; junction bases lacking a gene match: 23. Reading the germline V gene (reference sequence) gives CDR1 PRHDT and CDR2 FYEKMQ. From its cysteine to its phenylalanine, the CDR3 spans 18 amino acids. Kept here is only the CDR3 DNA, which spans 54 bases and is read in frame from base 1.

A note on this clone: Its antigen remains unidentified. Within one base of it there is no much larger clone, and no base qualities were kept.

Genomic DNA was isolated from the sorted cells so that the TCRbeta CDR3 region could be sequenced. TCRbeta CDR3 regions were sequenced using the immunoSEQ Assay. TCRdb retrieved this table from immuneACCESS and kept in-frame rearrangements only. Not all clones are present; in checked studies, unresolved V genes account for under half, and no reason is known for the remainder. The sample yields tens of thousands of clones; about 90% were counted once. The leading ten clones occupy 2.5% to 3% of the sample. The sequence was collected from an adult with an advanced solid tumor such as melanoma, head and neck, liver or kidney cancer. The starting material was CD4+ or CD8+ T cells sorted from blood, obtained in a trial of the OX40 agonist ivuxolimab. This receptor chain uses TRBV13 and TRBJ2-1; 7 bases in between match TRBD2. The nucleotide sequence reads as follows: TGTGCCAGCAGGCAACGTAACCCCCCCGAGCGGGGTGCCGGTGAGCAGTTCTTC. This translates into CASRQRNPPERGAGEQFF.